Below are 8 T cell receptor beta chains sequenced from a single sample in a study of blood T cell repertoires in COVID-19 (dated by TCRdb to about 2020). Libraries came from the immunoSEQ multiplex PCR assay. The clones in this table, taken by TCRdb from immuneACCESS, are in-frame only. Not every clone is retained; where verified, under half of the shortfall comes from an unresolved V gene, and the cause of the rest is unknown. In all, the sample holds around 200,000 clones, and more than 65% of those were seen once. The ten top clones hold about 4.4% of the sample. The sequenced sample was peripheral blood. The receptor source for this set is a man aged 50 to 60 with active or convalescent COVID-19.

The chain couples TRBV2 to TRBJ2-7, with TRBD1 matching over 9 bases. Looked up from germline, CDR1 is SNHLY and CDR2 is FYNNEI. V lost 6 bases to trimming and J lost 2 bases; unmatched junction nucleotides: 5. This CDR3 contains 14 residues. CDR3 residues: CASSPGQGPYEQYF. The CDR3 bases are TGTGCCAGCAGCCCGGGACAGGGACCCTACGAGCAGTACTTC.

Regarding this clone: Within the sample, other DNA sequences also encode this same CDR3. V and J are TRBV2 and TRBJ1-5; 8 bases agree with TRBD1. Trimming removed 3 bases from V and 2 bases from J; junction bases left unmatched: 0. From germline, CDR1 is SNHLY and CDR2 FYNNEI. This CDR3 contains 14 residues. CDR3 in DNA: TGTGCCAGCAGTGAGGGACAGGGCAATCAGCCCCAGCATTTT. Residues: CASSEGQGNQPQHF.

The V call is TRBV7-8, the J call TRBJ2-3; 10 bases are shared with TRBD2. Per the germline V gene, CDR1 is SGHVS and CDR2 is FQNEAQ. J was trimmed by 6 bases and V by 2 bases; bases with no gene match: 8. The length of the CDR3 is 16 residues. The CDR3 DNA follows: TGTGCCAGCAGCTTACAAGGGACTAGCGCGTACGATACGCAGTATTTT. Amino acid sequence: CASSLQGTSAYDTQYF. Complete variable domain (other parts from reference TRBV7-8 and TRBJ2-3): GAGVSQSPRYKVAKRGQDVALRCDPISGHVSLFWYQQALGQGPEFLTYFQNEAQLDKSGLPSDRFFAERPEGSVSTLKIQRTQQEDSAVYLCASSLQGTSAYDTQYFGPGTRLTVL.

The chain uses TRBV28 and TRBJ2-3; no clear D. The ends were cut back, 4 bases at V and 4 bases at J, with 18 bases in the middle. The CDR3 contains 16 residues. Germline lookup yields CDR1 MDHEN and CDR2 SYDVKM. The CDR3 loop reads CASSSRSPGGADTQYF. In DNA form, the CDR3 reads TGTGCCAGCAGTTCCCGGAGCCCGGGTGGAGCAGATACGCAGTATTTT.

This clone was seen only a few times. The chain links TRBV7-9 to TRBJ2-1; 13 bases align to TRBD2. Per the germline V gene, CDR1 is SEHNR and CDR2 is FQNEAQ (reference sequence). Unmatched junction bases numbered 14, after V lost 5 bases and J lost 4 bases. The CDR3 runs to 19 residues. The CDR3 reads CASSPHRLAGGMGYNEQFF. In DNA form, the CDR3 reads TGTGCCAGCAGCCCCCACAGACTAGCGGGGGGCATGGGATACAATGAGCAGTTCTTC.

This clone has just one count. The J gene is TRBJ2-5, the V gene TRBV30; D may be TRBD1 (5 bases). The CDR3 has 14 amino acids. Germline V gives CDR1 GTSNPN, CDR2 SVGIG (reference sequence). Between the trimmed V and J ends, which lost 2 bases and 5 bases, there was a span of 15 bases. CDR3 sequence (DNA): TGTGCCTGGAGTTTTAACGGTGGGGCCGAGACCCAGTACTTC. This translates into CAWSFNGGAETQYF.

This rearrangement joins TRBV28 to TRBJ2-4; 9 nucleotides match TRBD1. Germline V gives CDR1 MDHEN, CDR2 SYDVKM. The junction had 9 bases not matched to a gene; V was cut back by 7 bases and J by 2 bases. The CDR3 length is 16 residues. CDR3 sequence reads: CASTAPGQGTKNIQYF. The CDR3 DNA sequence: TGTGCCAGCACCGCCCCCGGACAGGGGACCAAAAACATTCAGTACTTC.

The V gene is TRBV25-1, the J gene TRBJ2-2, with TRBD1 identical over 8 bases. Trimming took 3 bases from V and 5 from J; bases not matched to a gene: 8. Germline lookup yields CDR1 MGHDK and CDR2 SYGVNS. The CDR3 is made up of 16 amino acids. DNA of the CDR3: TGTGCCAGCAGTGAGTTCCAGGGGGCGTCGACCGGGGAGCTGTTTTTT. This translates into CASSEFQGASTGELFF.